This TCR beta chain was captured in a study of blood T cells in healthy people across ages. For this clonotype: No antigen is known for it.

Sample-barcoded 5' priming and a J-beta primer mix drove a second PCR of about 6 to 12 cycles. Every cDNA molecule carried a tag from a template-switch adaptor bearing 12 random nucleotides. TCRdb re-analysed the 5' RACE reads in MiXCR, keeping a single row per CDR3 protein. The sample lists some 690,000 distinct CDR3 sequences, about 20% occurring once. Each donor had approximately 10 milliliters of peripheral blood drawn. Notes on the study in general: PBMC samples, being unsorted, prevented any conclusive comparison of naive and antigen-experienced cells. Correlation between TCR beta diversity and naive T cell percentage was strong.

This TCR was sampled from a man aged 70-80 years in good health. Material for sequencing was blood.

The CDR3 loop is CASSLASLQPQHF. The CDR3, as DNA: TGTGCCAGCAGCTTGGCTTCTCTACAGCCCCAGCATTTT. The chain couples TRBV5-5 to TRBJ1-5; D is unresolved. The V gene's germline CDR1 is SGHKS and CDR2 YYEKEE (reference sequence). The CDR3 has 13 residues. The V gene lost 0 bases and the J gene lost 7 bases, with 8 bases spanning the gap.